This entry describes one T cell receptor beta chain. Its antigen remains unidentified. The V segment lost 12 bases and the J segment 5 bases; nucleotides outside the gene matches: 5. The CDR3 sequence is 12 residues long. Germline V gene sequence: CDR1 KGHDR, CDR2 SFDVKD. Production of TCR cDNA was by 5'RACE template switching, which also added a universal primer site and UMIs. TCRdb called the 5' RACE reads again in MiXCR, with one record for every CDR3 protein. The table records 85,000 to 100,000 distinct CDR3 sequences, under 6.5% of them present only once. The sample belongs to a study of T cells after yellow fever vaccination. Study overall: In the case of low-cell-number fractions, SMART-Seq v4 Ultra Low Input was used for preparation. General observations from the study: Contamination of FACS-sorted repertoires by abundant clonotypes from the bulk population could occur. Weaker overall, the secondary response nonetheless peaked faster (day 5 versus 15).

This receptor was taken from a man younger than 35 who received the YFV17D yellow fever vaccine. The chain uses TRBV24-1 and TRBJ2-1; 8 bases are a match to TRBD1. This material consisted of CD8+ T cells sorted from PBMCs, taken 10 days after the yellow fever booster vaccination. CDR3 DNA sequence: TGTGCCGTCGGGACAGGTCACAATGAGCAGTTCTTC. It codes for CAVGTGHNEQFF.